The 31 T cell receptor beta chains listed next were all sequenced from one sample in a study of cytomegalovirus exposure and HLA in healthy donors. PCR was performed using 60 Vbeta and 13 Jbeta primers. Assay: immunoSEQ multiplex PCR; the TCRdb copy retains only in-frame clones and omits some. Of more than 30,000 clones listed, around two thirds are singletons. Sequenced input: PBMCs. All receptors derive from a man aged 25-45 years in good health and CMV-seronegative.

This chain connects TRBV6-5 to TRBJ1-1, with D possibly matching TRBD1 (5 bases). V lost 2 bases and J 5 bases, leaving 15 bases between the germline ends. CDR1 is MNHEY, CDR2 SVGAGI, per germline. This CDR3 is 15 amino acids long. CDR3 in DNA: TGTGCCAGCAGTTACGGCGGCAGGGCCGTGACTGAAGCTTTCTTT. It encodes CASSYGGRAVTEAFF.

This chain links TRBV5-6 with TRBJ1-3; D is ambiguous. The V end was cut by 2 bases, the J end by 0 bases, with 15 bases between. This CDR3 is built from 17 residues. Germline CDR1 SGHDT, CDR2 YYEEEE. CDR3 residues: CASSFQQPKSSGNTIYF. CDR3 bases: TGTGCCAGCAGCTTTCAACAGCCGAAGAGCTCTGGAAACACCATATATTTT.

The chain recombines TRBV6-1 with TRBJ2-5, with TRBD2 as a possible D gene (6 bases). Looked up from germline, CDR1 is MNHNS and CDR2 is SASEGT. The CDR3 has 13 residues. V lost 6 bases, J lost 5 bases, and 13 bases lay in between. CDR3 nucleotides: TGTGCCAGCAGAGCCAGGAGGGTCGAGACCCAGTACTTC. Amino acids: CASRARRVETQYF.

Only one count was recorded for this clone. The rearrangement joins TRBV6-1 to TRBJ2-2; D unclear. The germline gives CDR1 MNHNS, CDR2 SASEGT. This CDR3 is 12 amino acids long. Trimming removed 5 bases at V and 8 bases at J, with 9 bases between. In nucleotides, the CDR3 is TGTGCCAGCAGTCGTGCGGCGGGGGAGCTGTTTTTT. Protein product: CASSRAAGELFF.

This chain links TRBV20-1 with TRBJ2-7, with a weak D call TRBD1 (5 bases). Trimming took off 6 bases at V and 5 bases at J, with 11 bases between the two ends. The germline CDR1 and CDR2 sequences are DFQATT and SNEGSKA (reference sequence). The CDR3 has 11 amino acids. The CDR3 here is CSAQGINEQYF. The CDR3 DNA sequence: TGCAGTGCCCAGGGCATTAACGAGCAGTACTTC.

The chain employs TRBV18 and TRBJ2-7, with TRBD1 identical over 9 bases. The CDR3 covers 14 residues. Germline values: CDR1 KGHSH, CDR2 LQKENI. The J segment lost 3 bases and the V segment lost 5 bases, leaving 5 bases of the junction unmatched. CDR3 loop: CASSTGQGSYEQYF. The CDR3 DNA follows: TGTGCCAGCTCAACGGGACAGGGTAGCTACGAGCAGTACTTC. Supplemented by reference TRBV18 and TRBJ2-7, the full variable domain reads NAGVMQNPRHLVRRRGQEARLRCSPMKGHSHVYWYRQLPEEGLKFMVYLQKENIIDESGMPKERFSAEFPKEGPSILRIQQVVRGDSAAYFCASSTGQGSYEQYFGPGTRLTVT.

The V and J genes are TRBV7-9 and TRBJ1-6; tentatively, D is TRBD1 (5 bases). Trimming removed 1 base from V and 10 bases from J, with 14 bases in between. Per germline, CDR1 SEHNR and CDR2 FQNEAQ (reference sequence). This CDR3 is built from 15 residues. CDR3 in amino acids: CASSLGGQGGSPLHF. CDR3 DNA: TGTGCCAGCAGCTTAGGGGGTCAGGGAGGATCACCCCTCCACTTT.

This clone came up a few times. This chain links TRBV6-5 with TRBJ1-2; D might be TRBD1 (5 bases). Trimming pared 7 bases from V and 2 bases from J, leaving 14 bases between. The germline V gene has CDR1 MNHEY and CDR2 SVGAGI. The CDR3 is made up of 14 amino acids. This CDR3 is CASTDRAWNYGYTF. As DNA, the CDR3 is TGTGCCAGCACCGACAGAGCGTGGAACTATGGCTACACCTTC.

The chain carries TRBV28 and TRBJ1-5, with D possibly matching TRBD1 (6 bases). This CDR3 comprises 15 residues. Looked up from germline, CDR1 is MDHEN and CDR2 is SYDVKM. V was shortened by 2 bases and J by 2 bases, with 10 bases between the two germline ends. The DNA for the CDR3 is TGTGCCAGCAGTTTAAACAGGGACGGCAATCAGCCCCAGCATTTT. Amino acid sequence: CASSLNRDGNQPQHF. The variable domain in full, with the rest retrieved from reference TRBV28 and TRBJ1-5, is DVKVTQSSRYLVKRTGEKVFLECVQDMDHENMFWYRQDPGLGLRLIYFSYDVKMKEKGDIPEGYSVSREKKERFSLILESASTNQTSMYLCASSLNRDGNQPQHFGDGTRLSIL.

This clone was seen a handful of times. The chain couples TRBV6-1 to TRBJ2-7, with D maybe TRBD1 (6 bases). The CDR3 sequence is 13 residues long. Germline assignment: CDR1 MNHNS and CDR2 SASEGT. The ends were cut back, 7 bases at V and 3 bases at J, with 13 bases in the middle. CDR3 in amino acids: CASISSRGYEQYF. In DNA form, the CDR3 reads TGTGCCAGCATTTCCAGCAGGGGCTACGAGCAGTACTTC.

This clone was seen just once. The V call is TRBV19, the J call TRBJ1-5; D gene uncertain. Germline lookup yields CDR1 LNHDA and CDR2 SQIVND (reference sequence). Trimming pared 3 bases from V and 2 bases from J, leaving 14 bases between. This CDR3 spans 16 amino acids. CDR3 bases: TGTGCCAGTAGTATTTCAGGTTGGTCAGGCAATCAGCCCCAGCATTTT. Protein: CASSISGWSGNQPQHF.

This clone was recorded a few times. This chain connects TRBV15 to TRBJ1-2; D ambiguous. The germline V gene has CDR1 LNHNV and CDR2 YYDKDF (reference sequence). V was shortened by 6 bases and J by 1 base, with 12 bases between the two germline ends. This CDR3 contains 14 residues. This CDR3 is CATSLGTGNYGYTF. CDR3 nucleotides: TGTGCCACCAGTTTGGGCACCGGTAACTATGGCTACACCTTC.

The V and J genes are TRBV11-2 and TRBJ2-5; D may be TRBD1 (6 bases). The J call may be wrong; the DNA end is better matched by TRBJ2-7. This CDR3 contains 15 residues. From germline, CDR1 is SGHAT and CDR2 FQNNGV. CDR3 residues: CASSLVRDNSYEQYF. Written as DNA, the CDR3 is TGTGCCAGCAGCTTAGTGAGGGACAACTCCTACGAGCAGTACTTC.

The chain uses TRBV9 and TRBJ1-3, with 7 bases matching TRBD1. The germline gives CDR1 SGDLS, CDR2 YYNGEE. After removal of 4 bases from V and 0 bases from J, the junction contained 4 bases not matched to a gene. This CDR3 has 15 amino acids. The CDR3 bases are TGTGCCAGCAGCCCAGGGGACAGCTCTGGAAACACCATATATTTT. The encoded protein is CASSPGDSSGNTIYF.

This chain joins TRBV19 and TRBJ1-2; D perhaps matches TRBD1 (6 bases). CDR1 is LNHDA and CDR2 is SQIVND in the germline V gene (reference sequence). The CDR3 loop spans 14 amino acids. V was cut by 6 bases and J by 9 bases, with 20 bases left in between. CDR3 protein: CASSIQGSEDSYTF. CDR3 nucleotides: TGTGCCAGTAGCATACAGGGTTCGGAAGATAGCTACACCTTC.

The V call is TRBV5-1, the J call TRBJ2-5; TRBD1 matches at 7 bases. From germline, CDR1 is SGHRS and CDR2 YFSETQ. Trimming cost V 1 base and J 5 bases; bases outside gene matches: 5. The CDR3 contains 14 residues. The CDR3 DNA reads as TGCGCCAGCAGCTTGTCAGGGGGTCTCGAGACCCAGTACTTC. The encoded protein is CASSLSGGLETQYF.

This clone appeared a single time. This sequence joins TRBV7-3 and TRBJ2-1; D perhaps matches TRBD1 (5 bases). Germline CDR1 and CDR2: SGHTA and FQGTGA. V was cut by 2 bases and J by 7 bases, with 24 bases left in between. This CDR3 comprises 18 residues. CDR3 in amino acids: CASSLYPHAAGNQNEQFF. In DNA form, the CDR3 reads TGTGCCAGCAGCTTATATCCTCACGCGGCAGGGAATCAGAATGAGCAGTTCTTC.

The chain joins TRBV18 to TRBJ2-2, with unresolved D. The germline gives CDR1 KGHSH, CDR2 LQKENI. The V gene lost 3 bases and the J gene lost 7 bases, with 9 bases spanning the gap. This CDR3 comprises 13 residues. CDR3 in DNA: TGTGCCAGCTCACCTCTTCAGAACGGGGAGCTGTTTTTT. Translating gives CASSPLQNGELFF. The variable domain in full, completed from reference TRBV18 and TRBJ2-2, reads NAGVMQNPRHLVRRRGQEARLRCSPMKGHSHVYWYRQLPEEGLKFMVYLQKENIIDESGMPKERFSAEFPKEGPSILRIQQVVRGDSAAYFCASSPLQNGELFFGEGSRLTVL.

The chain combines TRBV29-1 with TRBJ2-5; D is undetermined. TRBJ2-7 matches the DNA end more closely, so the J call is doubtful. The CDR3 covers 12 residues. CDR1 is SQVTM, CDR2 ANQGSEA, per germline. The CDR3 bases are TGCAGCGTTGAAGATGTGAGCTACGAGCAGTACTTC. It yields the protein CSVEDVSYEQYF.

The V gene is TRBV18, the J gene TRBJ1-5; possibly TRBD1 for D (5 bases). Trimming cost V 4 bases and J 3 bases, with 13 bases left between them. Germline V lookup: CDR1 KGHSH, CDR2 LQKENI. The CDR3 runs 15 residues. This CDR3 is CASSLGTGDNQPQHF. DNA for the CDR3: TGTGCCAGCTCACTAGGTACAGGCGACAATCAGCCCCAGCATTTT.

The table lists this clone with a count of one. The chain carries TRBV9 and TRBJ2-7; the D gene is possibly TRBD2 (6 bases). Trimming removed 4 bases at V and 3 bases at J, with 17 bases between. Germline CDR1 reads SGDLS; CDR2 reads YYNGEE. The CDR3 is 15 residues long. The CDR3 DNA sequence: TGTGCCAGCAGCCCTTCTAGCGCAGGCCTCTACGAGCAGTACTTC. Translation gives CASSPSSAGLYEQYF.

The chain carries TRBV5-1 and TRBJ2-7, with 9 nucleotides matching TRBD1. CDR1 is SGHRS, CDR2 YFSETQ, per germline. The CDR3 consists of 15 residues. J gave up 4 bases and V 5 bases, and 10 bases lay outside the gene matches. CDR3 amino acids: CASSFDYDRGYEQYF. The CDR3 bases are TGCGCCAGCAGTTTTGACTACGACAGGGGGTACGAGCAGTACTTC. Drawing the rest from reference TRBV5-1 and TRBJ2-7, the complete variable domain is KAGVTQTPRYLIKTRGQQVTLSCSPISGHRSVSWYQQTPGQGLQFLFEYFSETQRNKGNFPGRFSGRQFSNSRSEMNVSTLELGDSALYLCASSFDYDRGYEQYFGPGTRLTVT.

This clone showed up just once. The chain combines TRBV7-9 with TRBJ2-3; 7 nucleotides match TRBD2. Trimming at V came to 0 bases and at J to 4 bases, leaving 7 bases not matched to a gene. The CDR3 covers 16 residues. Germline V CDR1 and CDR2: SEHNR, FQNEAQ (reference sequence). CDR3 protein: CASSLAAGEVADTQYF. The CDR3 bases are TGTGCCAGCAGCTTAGCCGCGGGGGAAGTCGCAGATACGCAGTATTTT.

The chain joins TRBV30 to TRBJ2-7; 7 positions match TRBD2. With V trimmed by 0 bases and J by 1 base, 6 bases remained unmatched. Per the germline V gene, CDR1 is GTSNPN and CDR2 is SVGIG (reference sequence). This CDR3 comprises 15 residues. CDR3 nucleotides: TGTGCCTGGAGTGTATTGCGGGAGACATCCTACGAGCAGTACTTC. Its translation is CAWSVLRETSYEQYF.

This chain connects TRBV5-1 to TRBJ2-1, with 15 bases that match TRBD2. V shed 4 bases and J 2 bases; nucleotides not matched to a gene: 10. Germline V gene lookup returns CDR1 SGHRS and CDR2 YFSETQ. The CDR3 is 19 amino acids. The CDR3 bases are TGCGCCAGCAGCAGGACTAGCGGGGGGGCAGCGATCGCCTACAATGAGCAGTTCTTC. Amino acids: CASSRTSGGAAIAYNEQFF.

The rearrangement uses TRBV7-8 and TRBJ1-6; 10 bases are shared with TRBD1. CDR3 length equals 14 residues. The V and J ends lost 5 bases and 7 bases, in that order; junction bases with no gene match: 2. Germline V gives CDR1 SGHVS, CDR2 FQNEAQ. Here the CDR3 reads CASSRQGANSPLHF. Here the CDR3 DNA reads TGTGCCAGCAGCCGACAGGGGGCGAATTCACCCCTCCACTTT.

The rearrangement joins TRBV28 to TRBJ1-1; maybe TRBD1 (5 bases). The germline V gene has CDR1 MDHEN and CDR2 SYDVKM. This CDR3 contains 15 residues. Trimming left V 5 bases short and J 1 base short, with 14 bases between. CDR3 residues: CASSPQTVTNTEAFF. The CDR3 coding sequence is TGTGCCAGCAGTCCTCAGACAGTGACGAACACTGAAGCTTTCTTT.

The chain joins TRBV15 to TRBJ2-1; D is unresolved. CDR3 length: 16 residues. Germline values: CDR1 LNHNV, CDR2 YYDKDF (reference sequence). Trimming stripped 0 bases from V and 0 bases from J, with 9 bases between. The CDR3 loop reads CATSREQVSSYNEQFF. The CDR3 coding sequence is TGTGCCACCAGCAGAGAGCAGGTGAGCTCCTACAATGAGCAGTTCTTC. The variable domain in full, completed from reference TRBV15 and TRBJ2-1, reads DAMVIQNPRYQVTQFGKPVTLSCSQTLNHNVMYWYQQKSSQAPKLLFHYYDKDFNNEADTPDNFQSRRPNTSFCFLDIRSPGLGDTAMYLCATSREQVSSYNEQFFGPGTRLTVL.

This clone was recorded only once. A junction boundary mismatches the germline segment, possibly from a read error. The gene calls are TRBV7-7 and TRBJ2-5; 8 positions agree with TRBD2. This CDR3 spans 13 amino acids. Germline loops: CDR1 SSHAT, CDR2 FNYEAQ (reference sequence). This CDR3 is CASSDSGKETQYF. CDR3 DNA sequence: TGTGCTAGCAGCGATAGCGGGAAAGAGACCCAGTACTTC.

This clone was detected only once. The V call is TRBV27, the J call TRBJ1-2; 7 bases fit TRBD1. The CDR3 extends over 15 amino acids. Germline loops: CDR1 MNHEY, CDR2 SMNVEV (reference sequence). With 4 bases clipped from V and 0 bases from J, the junction kept 5 bases outside the gene matches. CDR3 sequence reads: CASSSRQGTNYGYTF. In DNA form, the CDR3 reads TGTGCCAGCAGTTCGAGACAGGGAACTAACTATGGCTACACCTTC.

This clone was detected a few times. Germline is not matched at one junction end, which may reflect a read error. Here the CDR3 reads CASSSDRAKYF. DNA of the CDR3: TGTGCCAGCAGTTCGGACAGGGCCAAGTACTTC. The chain is built from TRBV13 and TRBJ1-2; 8 nucleotides agree with TRBD1. This CDR3 is 11 amino acids long. Germline CDR1 reads PRHDT; CDR2 reads FYEKMQ (reference sequence).